Listed below are T cell receptor beta chains from one sample, sequenced in a study of vaccination and CD4 T cells after COVID-19. Their cognate antigens are unknown. MiXCR, run by TCRdb on the PCR reads, gives a single entry per CDR3 protein. The sample yields about 15,000 distinct CDR3 sequences, about 55% seen once. The sample was CD4+ T cells from blood, cultured in vitro. These TCRs come from a human donor who had recovered from COVID-19. Each CDR3 is given with its conserved first and last residue. Fields, in order: clone size, V gene, J gene, CDR3 length, CDR3 protein. Where a row states a size, it is once, few, many or the class of an expanded clone; other rows omit it.

once,TRBV14,TRBJ2-7,13,CASSGFDGGDLIF
NA,TRBV28,TRBJ2-1,15,CASLTSGSMRYEQFF
few,TRBV2,TRBJ2-3,17,CASSEGRRGGRTDTQYF
few,TRBV19,TRBJ1-2,15,CASSSTRRFNYGYTF
NA,TRBV20-1,TRBJ2-3,19,CSARDRTEGLAGSTDTQYF
few,TRBV7-9,TRBJ1-5,13,CASSPQGKQPQHF
NA,TRBV7-3,TRBJ2-3,15,CASSYYRGSTDTQYF
NA,TRBV19,TRBJ1-5,15,CASSVTGGSDMAQHF
NA,TRBV5-1,TRBJ2-1,14,CASMRTGGNDEQFF
NA,TRBV6-2/TRBV6-3,TRBJ2-2,16,CASSSGQGDLAGELFF
NA,TRBV7-3,TRBJ1-1,20,CASSKGPIVGTGVENTEAFF
NA,TRBV6-1,TRBJ2-7,14,CASSEPRRVHEQYF
NA,TRBV30,TRBJ2-3,17,CAWSPGLAGGSTDTQYF
NA,TRBV6-1,TRBJ2-1,17,CASTKVTGGKVDNEQFF
NA,TRBV20-1,TRBJ1-5,15,CSATLPGTGTLGEHF
NA,TRBV10-2,TRBJ1-1,13,CASSEGRVTEAFF
NA,TRBV29-1,TRBJ1-1,13,CSVWTGMNTEAFF
few,TRBV20-1,TRBJ1-5,13,CSARGLPNQPQHF
NA,TRBV7-2,TRBJ2-3,20,CASSFRGTSATRTHTDTQYF
NA,TRBV18,TRBJ2-3,14,CASSLRLPTDTQYF
NA,TRBV2,TRBJ1-5,13,CASSDMSNQPQHF
NA,TRBV30,TRBJ2-5,11,CAWSDGANSYF
few,TRBV19,TRBJ1-5,15,CASSIQAIPYQPQHF
few,TRBV20-1,TRBJ2-2,13,CSARPLVAGELFF
few,TRBV7-6,TRBJ2-2,18,CASSLRAGLAGGAGELFF
NA,TRBV7-6,TRBJ2-3,13,CASSYLGLGTQYF
NA,TRBV4-2,TRBJ1-1,16,CASSQEKTASNTEAFF
once,TRBV27,TRBJ2-7,18,CASSPPPGAHVLGGEQYF